Sequencing of this T cell receptor (beta chain) was carried out in a study of T cell responses to AZD1222 COVID-19 vaccine. Notes on the study in general: Per reports, nearly half of all spike-specific TCRs target regions that are unmutated in variants.

On this clone: No antigen is known for it.

TCRdb's copy holds only in-frame clones and misses some; the assay was immunoSEQ multiplex PCR. This sample yields tens of thousands of clones, of which 85% to 90% are seen a single time; approximately 30% belongs to the top ten. Sequencing was performed on peripheral blood, taken on day 0 of AZD1222 vaccination. The sequence was collected from an adult in good health.

The CDR3 loop is CASSITVGVWDRGSSESNQPQHF. In DNA, the CDR3 is TGTGCCAGTAGTATAACCGTTGGGGTTTGGGACAGGGGGTCGTCGGAAAGCAATCAGCCCCAGCATTTT. The chain couples TRBV19 to TRBJ1-5, with TRBD1 identical over 11 bases. V dropped 2 bases and J dropped 1; count of bases not matched to a gene: 22. Germline V gene sequence: CDR1 LNHDA, CDR2 SQIVND (reference sequence). This CDR3 has 23 residues.